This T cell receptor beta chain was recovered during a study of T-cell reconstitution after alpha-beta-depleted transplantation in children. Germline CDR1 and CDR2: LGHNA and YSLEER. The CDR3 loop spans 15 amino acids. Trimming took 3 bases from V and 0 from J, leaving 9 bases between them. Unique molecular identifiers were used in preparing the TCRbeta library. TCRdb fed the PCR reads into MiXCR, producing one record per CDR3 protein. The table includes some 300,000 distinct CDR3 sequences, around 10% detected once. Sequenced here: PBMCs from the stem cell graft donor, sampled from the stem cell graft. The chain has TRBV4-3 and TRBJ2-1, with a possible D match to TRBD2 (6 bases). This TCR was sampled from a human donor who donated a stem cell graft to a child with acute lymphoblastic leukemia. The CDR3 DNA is TGCGCCAGCAGCCAGTGGGGAGGCTCCTACAATGAGCAGTTCTTC. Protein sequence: CASSQWGGSYNEQFF.